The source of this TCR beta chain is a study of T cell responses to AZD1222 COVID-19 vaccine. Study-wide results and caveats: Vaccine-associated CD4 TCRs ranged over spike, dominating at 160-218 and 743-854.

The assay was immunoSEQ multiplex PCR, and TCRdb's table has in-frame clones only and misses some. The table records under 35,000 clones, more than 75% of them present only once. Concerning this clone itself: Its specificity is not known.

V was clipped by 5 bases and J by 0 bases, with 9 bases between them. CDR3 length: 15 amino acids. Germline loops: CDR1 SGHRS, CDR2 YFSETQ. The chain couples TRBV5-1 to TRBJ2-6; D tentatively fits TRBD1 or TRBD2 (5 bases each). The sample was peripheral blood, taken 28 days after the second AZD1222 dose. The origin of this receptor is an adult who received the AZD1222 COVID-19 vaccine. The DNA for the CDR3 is TGCGCCAGCAGGTCAGGGACCTCTGGGGCCAACGTCCTGACTTTC. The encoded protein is CASRSGTSGANVLTF.